Presented here are 32 T cell receptor beta chains from one specimen sequenced in a study of early T cells in non-severe SARS-CoV-2 infection. From the 5' RACE reads, TCRdb called clonotypes with MiXCR, one entry per CDR3 protein. The data hold under 85,000 distinct CDR3 sequences, with about 9.4% observed a single time. Sequenced: whole blood. All receptors come from an adult who was a healthcare worker with PCR-confirmed SARS-CoV-2 infection or an uninfected control (not recorded which).

This clonotype has a handful of counts. This rearrangement joins TRBV5-1 to TRBJ1-1; D gene uncertain. Germline lookup yields CDR1 SGHRS and CDR2 YFSETQ. Trimming cost V 0 bases and J 4 bases, with 16 bases left between them. This CDR3 is built from 16 residues. The CDR3 coding sequence is TGCGCCAGCAGCTTGGGATTGAAGGAATCGGGCACTGAAGCTTTCTTT. Amino acid sequence: CASSLGLKESGTEAFF.

This rearrangement joins TRBV7-9 to TRBJ1-1; TRBD1 might be the D (6 bases). The CDR3 runs to 13 residues. CDR1 is SEHNR and CDR2 is FQNEAQ in the germline V gene (reference sequence). The V end was cut by 7 bases, the J end by 4 bases, with 13 bases between. As DNA, the CDR3 is TGTGCCAGCAACCCTACAGGGATCACTGAAGCTTTCTTT. The encoded protein is CASNPTGITEAFF.

Many counts were recorded for this clonotype. This chain connects TRBV5-4 to TRBJ2-3; D perhaps matches TRBD1 (6 bases). Germline-derived CDR1 and CDR2 are SGHNT and YYREEE (reference sequence). The V and J ends lost 1 base and 5 bases respectively, with 8 bases between them. The CDR3 contains 13 residues. The CDR3 region is CASSLRGIDTQYF. CDR3 nucleotides: TGTGCCAGCAGCTTGAGGGGGATAGATACGCAGTATTTT.

This chain links TRBV7-3 with TRBJ1-5; D remains ambiguous. Germline V gene lookup returns CDR1 SGHTA and CDR2 FQGTGA. V lost 4 bases, J lost 3 bases, and 7 bases lay in between. CDR3 size: 13 residues. The CDR3 sequence is CASSSEPNQPQHF. The CDR3 region has the DNA TGTGCCAGCAGCTCTGAACCCAATCAGCCCCAGCATTTT.

This rearrangement joins TRBV7-2 to TRBJ1-3; possible D gene TRBD1, 6 bases. Germline CDR1 SGHTA, CDR2 FQGNSA. The CDR3 has 15 residues. V was shortened by 2 bases and J by 2 bases, with 10 bases between the two germline ends. CDR3 DNA sequence: TGTGCCAGCAGCTTATCCGGGACACCTGGAAACACCATATATTTT. This codes for CASSLSGTPGNTIYF.

This clonotype appeared many times. The chain couples TRBV5-4 to TRBJ2-7, with 7 bases identical to TRBD1. The CDR3 has 13 residues. The junction had 4 bases not matched to a gene; V was cut back by 2 bases and J by 5 bases. The V gene's germline CDR1 is SGHNT and CDR2 YYREEE (reference sequence). The CDR3 reads CASSLRGTDEQYF. DNA for the CDR3: TGTGCCAGCAGCTTAAGAGGGACAGACGAGCAGTACTTC.

The chain recombines TRBV20-1 with TRBJ2-3, with 7 bases fitting TRBD2. The CDR3 sequence is 17 residues long. In germline, CDR1 is DFQATT, CDR2 SNEGSKA (reference sequence). J lost 4 bases, V lost 0 bases, and 13 bases had no gene match. CDR3 sequence reads: CSARDPASGLVADTQYF. CDR3 nucleotide sequence: TGCAGTGCTAGAGATCCGGCTAGCGGTTTAGTTGCAGATACGCAGTATTTT.

The rearrangement links TRBV19 to TRBJ2-2; the D gene could be TRBD1 or TRBD2 (5 bases each). V lost 3 bases to trimming and J lost 6 bases, with 8 bases between them. The germline CDR1 and CDR2 sequences are LNHDA and SQIVND (reference sequence). The CDR3 is 13 amino acids. This CDR3 reads CASSIGTAGELFF. In nucleotides, the CDR3 is TGTGCCAGTAGTATCGGGACCGCCGGGGAGCTGTTTTTT.

Many counts were recorded for this clonotype. The chain combines TRBV29-1 with TRBJ1-1; 10 positions agree with TRBD1. Germline CDR1 is SQVTM and CDR2 is ANQGSEA. CDR3 length equals 15 residues. J was trimmed by 3 bases and V by 3 bases; bases with no gene match: 7. The CDR3 coding sequence is TGCAGCGTTGACCCGGACAGGGGGGCGGACACTGAAGCTTTCTTT. Its translation is CSVDPDRGADTEAFF.

The rearrangement uses TRBV9 and TRBJ2-3, with 9 bases matching TRBD1. Germline CDR1 reads SGDLS; CDR2 reads YYNGEE. The CDR3 totals 16 residues. The V segment lost 0 bases and the J segment 3 bases; nucleotides outside the gene matches: 5. The CDR3 DNA sequence: TGTGCCAGCAGCGTAGGGGGACAGGGTGGAACAGATACGCAGTATTTT. Its protein product is CASSVGGQGGTDTQYF.

This clonotype appeared many times. The gene calls are TRBV6-2 or TRBV6-3 and TRBJ2-3; no definite D call. The germline V gene has CDR1 MNHEY and CDR2 SVGEGT. CDR3 size: 15 residues. The V end was cut by 2 bases, the J end by 8 bases, with 17 bases between. In DNA, the CDR3 is TGTGCCAGCAGTTACACAGTCGGAGTTCTAGGTACGCAGTATTTT. Protein product: CASSYTVGVLGTQYF.

This clonotype was seen a few times. This chain joins TRBV6-2 or TRBV6-3 and TRBJ2-1; D perhaps matches TRBD1 (5 bases). Per germline, CDR1 MNHEY and CDR2 SVGEGT. V lost 0 bases, J lost 9 bases, and 15 bases lay in between. The CDR3 covers 15 residues. As DNA, the CDR3 is TGTGCCAGCAGTTACTCGAGGACAAAAGATTTTGAGCAGTTCTTC. Encoded protein: CASSYSRTKDFEQFF.

This clonotype showed up just a few times. V gene TRBV7-9 combines with J gene TRBJ2-1; D possibly uses TRBD1 or TRBD2 (5 bases each). The germline gives CDR1 SEHNR, CDR2 FQNEAQ (reference sequence). Deletions cut 5 bases from V and 6 bases from J, with 14 bases between. This CDR3 spans 14 amino acids. CDR3 loop: CASSPTRDGNEQFF. CDR3 nucleotide sequence: TGTGCCAGCAGCCCCACCCGGGACGGCAATGAGCAGTTCTTC.

This clonotype was observed many times. J is TRBJ1-2 and V is TRBV10-2, with D possibly matching TRBD1 (6 bases). Germline loops: CDR1 WSHSY, CDR2 SAAADI. V was shortened by 7 bases and J by 8 bases, with 14 bases between the two germline ends. This CDR3 spans 12 amino acids. CDR3 amino acids: CASTTGRWGYTF. The DNA for the CDR3 is TGCGCCAGCACTACAGGGCGGTGGGGCTACACCTTC.

The chain uses TRBV7-9 and TRBJ2-1; no firm D call. Trimming took 5 bases from V and 9 from J, leaving 11 bases between them. The CDR3 has 12 amino acids. Germline-derived CDR1 and CDR2 are SEHNR and FQNEAQ (reference sequence). The CDR3 region has the DNA TGTGCCAGCAGCCTCCTAGACGGTGAGCAGTTCTTC. It encodes CASSLLDGEQFF. The full variable domain, its missing parts supplied by reference TRBV7-9 and TRBJ2-1, is DTGVSQNPRHKITKRGQNVTFRCDPISEHNRLYWYRQTLGQGPEFLTYFQNEAQLEKSRLLSDRFSAERPKGSFSTLEIQRTEQGDSAMYLCASSLLDGEQFFGPGTRLTVL.

This clonotype has at least ten counts. A read error may account for a junction end that differs from germline. The rearrangement joins TRBV10-3 to TRBJ2-7, with 7 nucleotides matching TRBD1. CDR3 size: 13 residues. CDR1 is ENHRY and CDR2 is SYGVKD in the germline V gene. The CDR3 loop is CAIRGDRSSEQYF. The CDR3 nucleotides are TGTGCCATCAGGGGGGACAGATCCTCCGAGCAGTACTTC.

Comments on this clonotype: A junction boundary mismatches the germline segment, possibly from a read error. The CDR3 loop reads CVSSRDANTGELFF. The CDR3 region has the DNA TGTGTCAGCAGCCGGGACGCGAACACCGGGGAGCTGTTTTTT. The V gene is TRBV7-3, the J gene TRBJ2-2; D may be TRBD1 or TRBD2 (5 bases each). The CDR3 has 14 residues. From germline, CDR1 is SGHTA and CDR2 FQGTGA.

This clonotype has just a few counts. V gene TRBV19 combines with J gene TRBJ2-7; 9 positions agree with TRBD2. V gave up 7 bases and J gave up 4 bases; unmatched junction bases: 11. The germline V gene has CDR1 LNHDA and CDR2 SQIVND (reference sequence). This CDR3 contains 15 residues. As DNA, the CDR3 is TGTGCCAGTACCCCATTCGCGGGAGGGTCGTACGAGCAGTACTTC. This codes for CASTPFAGGSYEQYF.

This clonotype was observed at least ten times. V and J are TRBV5-1 and TRBJ2-3; D might be TRBD2 (5 bases). Looked up from germline, CDR1 is SGHRS and CDR2 is YFSETQ. CDR3 length equals 13 residues. Trimming took 7 bases from V and 5 from J, leaving 14 bases between them. CDR3 loop: CASYVGGGDTQYF. Here the CDR3 DNA reads TGCGCCAGCTACGTAGGAGGAGGAGATACGCAGTATTTT.

This chain connects TRBV11-3 to TRBJ2-1; 10 bases are a match to TRBD2. The CDR3 sequence is 16 residues long. The V gene end was trimmed by 5 bases and the J gene end by 3 bases; junction bases not matched to a gene: 7. Looked up from germline, CDR1 is SGHNT and CDR2 is YENEEA. Written as DNA, the CDR3 is TGTGCCAGCAGCGCCCGGCTAGCGGGGGACTACAATGAGCAGTTCTTC. It yields the protein CASSARLAGDYNEQFF.

This clonotype was detected a few times. V gene TRBV15 combines with J gene TRBJ2-7; D is possibly TRBD2 (6 bases). CDR1 is LNHNV, CDR2 YYDKDF, per germline (reference sequence). With 0 bases removed from V and 6 bases from J, the gap between germline ends came to 9 bases. This CDR3 region has 13 residues. The CDR3 DNA sequence: TGTGCCACCAGCAGAGATTTCGGGGGCGAGCAGTACTTC. It specifies CATSRDFGGEQYF.

This clonotype was picked up a small number of times. The V and J genes are TRBV18 and TRBJ2-7, with D possibly TRBD2 on 5 matching bases. V was cut by 0 bases and J by 2 bases, with 8 bases left in between. Germline CDR1 reads KGHSH; CDR2 reads LQKENI. The CDR3 is 14 residues long. The CDR3 DNA is TGTGCCAGCTCACCACCGTCCGGGACCTACGAGCAGTACTTC. Residues: CASSPPSGTYEQYF.

The chain links TRBV7-2 to TRBJ2-2; D possibly corresponds to TRBD1 (5 bases). CDR1 is SGHTA and CDR2 is FQGNSA in the germline V gene. CDR3 length: 14 amino acids. V gave up 4 bases and J gave up 4 bases, with 10 bases separating them. For the CDR3, the DNA is TGTGCCAGCAGCTGGACACCCGGCACCGGGGAGCTGTTTTTT. Protein product: CASSWTPGTGELFF.

The sample holds many counts of this clonotype. J is TRBJ2-7 and V is TRBV5-6; D is perhaps TRBD1 (6 bases). Germline V gene data show CDR1 as SGHDT and CDR2 as YYEEEE. Trimming pared 5 bases from V and 6 bases from J, leaving 12 bases between. This CDR3 is 12 amino acids long. The CDR3: CASRGQGFEQYF. The DNA for the CDR3 is TGTGCCAGCAGAGGCCAGGGGTTCGAGCAGTACTTC.

This chain links TRBV20-1 with TRBJ1-2, with unresolved D. CDR3 length: 13 residues. Germline V CDR1 and CDR2: DFQATT, SNEGSKA (reference sequence). V was clipped by 4 bases and J by 7 bases, with 16 bases between them. The CDR3 DNA is TGCAGTGCTAATTCCATGCTTGCTTCTGGCTACACCTTC. It specifies CSANSMLASGYTF.

The chain carries TRBV6-5 and TRBJ1-5, with 10 nucleotides matching TRBD1. CDR1 is MNHEY, CDR2 SVGAGI, per germline. CDR3 length: 13 amino acids. The junction had 0 bases not matched to a gene; V was cut back by 5 bases and J by 5 bases. The CDR3 reads CASSGTGDQPQHF. The CDR3 DNA reads TGTGCCAGCAGTGGGACAGGGGATCAGCCCCAGCATTTT.

CDR3 nucleotides: TGCAGTGCTAGGGCGGCTTACTACGAGCAGTACTTC. Translated: CSARAAYYEQYF. This rearrangement joins TRBV20-1 to TRBJ2-7, with D uncertain. Trimming shortened V by 3 bases and J by 3 bases, and 9 bases separated the two germline ends. CDR3 length: 12 residues. Germline V gene sequence: CDR1 DFQATT, CDR2 SNEGSKA (reference sequence).

V usage is TRBV20-1 and J usage is TRBJ2-3, with 8 bases identical to TRBD2. Germline CDR1 and CDR2: DFQATT and SNEGSKA (reference sequence). Trimming cost V 5 bases and J 0 bases; bases outside gene matches: 13. The CDR3 has 17 residues. CDR3 bases: TGCAGTGCTCTCTCGGGCAGCGGGAGAGGTAGCACAGATACGCAGTATTTT. This sequence encodes CSALSGSGRGSTDTQYF.

This clonotype was seen repeatedly, ten times or more. The V call is TRBV5-5, the J call TRBJ1-2; D unresolved. This CDR3 is 16 amino acids long. Trimming stripped 0 bases from V and 2 bases from J, with 14 bases between. Germline lookup yields CDR1 SGHKS and CDR2 YYEKEE (reference sequence). The CDR3 DNA is TGTGCCAGCAGCTTGGGGTACAGCGCCTCCAACTATGGCTACACCTTC. Translating gives CASSLGYSASNYGYTF.

This clonotype turned up a few times. The chain recombines TRBV18 with TRBJ2-1, with 8 bases matching TRBD1. The CDR3 has 16 residues. Germline V CDR1 and CDR2: KGHSH, LQKENI. After removal of 0 bases from V and 2 bases from J, the junction contained 3 bases not matched to a gene. The CDR3 nucleotides read TGTGCCAGCTCACCACCCCGGGACAGGCCCTACAATGAGCAGTTCTTC. Translating gives CASSPPRDRPYNEQFF.

The rearrangement uses TRBV10-2 and TRBJ1-1, with a tentative D call TRBD1 (5 bases). The CDR3 totals 14 residues. The V end lost 3 bases, the J end lost 3 bases, and 11 bases lay between the germline ends. Per germline, CDR1 WSHSY and CDR2 SAAADI. The CDR3 nucleotides read TGCGCCAGCAGTGATGCAGGGTACGACACTGAAGCTTTCTTT. Protein sequence: CASSDAGYDTEAFF.

This clonotype was counted between two and nine times. V gene TRBV14 combines with J gene TRBJ2-1, with a possible D match to TRBD1 (5 bases). V dropped 4 bases and J dropped 0 bases, with 19 bases sitting between them. The germline V gene encodes CDR1 SGHDN and CDR2 FVKESK. This CDR3 has 18 amino acids. The CDR3, as DNA: TGTGCCAGCAGCCCTATACCGGACATCGCGAGCTCCTACAATGAGCAGTTCTTC. This gives the protein CASSPIPDIASSYNEQFF. The whole variable domain, remainder taken from reference TRBV14 and TRBJ2-1, is EAGVTQFPSHSVIEKGQTVTLRCDPISGHDNLYWYRRVMGKEIKFLLHFVKESKQDESGMPNNRFLAERTGGTYSTLKVQPAELEDSGVYFCASSPIPDIASSYNEQFFGPGTRLTVL.